This TCR beta chain originates from a study of blood T cell repertoires in COVID-19. Study-wide background: Some COVID-19 samples were acute and others convalescent; all came from the United States, Italy and Spain.

Profiling relied on immunoSEQ multiplex PCR, and the TCRdb table lists in-frame clones only, not all of them. Of around 200,000 clones detected, over 70% appear once; the ten largest clones hold 5.5% to 8%. This clonotype was sampled from a woman between 35 and 50 years old with COVID-19, enrolled during active disease. The sequencing sample was made of peripheral blood.

In DNA form, the CDR3 reads TGTGCCAGCAGTCAGACTTTTTCTCTAGATACGCAGTATTTT. Protein sequence: CASSQTFSLDTQYF. The chain couples TRBV6-5 to TRBJ2-3; D gene uncertain. Germline CDR1 reads MNHEY; CDR2 reads SVGAGI. Between the trimmed V and J ends, which lost 5 bases and 5 bases, there was a span of 14 bases. The CDR3 is 14 residues long.